This entry is about one T cell receptor beta chain. What it binds is unknown. This record comes from a study of shared clonotypes between healthy human individuals. Study in general: Plates per donor: three CD4 naive, three CD4 memory, two CD8 naive, one CD8 memory.

This CDR3 is built from 15 residues. The ends were cut back, 1 base at V and 0 bases at J, with 8 bases in the middle. The germline V gene encodes CDR1 SGHAT and CDR2 FQDESV (reference sequence). Clones were read by immunoSEQ multiplex PCR, and TCRdb kept only the in-frame ones, dropping some. The sample yields over 850,000 clones, about four fifths seen once. The study's findings and limits: Even with large depth, rarefaction showed that sorted-subset sequencing was incomplete. Tissues were not sampled, only blood, and their repertoires likely differ.

Recent acute infections and vaccinations were absent in the healthy HIV-negative adult donors. The chain is built from TRBV11-1 and TRBJ2-3, with D uncertain. The TCR sequence derives from a young man in good health. Some clones in this sample may be carry-over from other donors' samples. The sample comprised memory CD4+ T cells from PBMCs. Noted subset: CD45RA-negative fraction. CDR3 sequence (DNA): TGTGCCAGCAGCTTAGGGGTTCATAGCACAGATACGCAGTATTTT. Translation gives CASSLGVHSTDTQYF. The full variable domain, its missing parts supplied by reference TRBV11-1 and TRBJ2-3, is EAEVAQSPRYKITEKSQAVAFWCDPISGHATLYWYRQILGQGPELLVQFQDESVVDDSQLPKDRFSAERLKGVDSTLKIQPAELGDSAMYLCASSLGVHSTDTQYFGPGTRLTVL.